This T cell receptor (beta chain) was sequenced for a study of blood T cells in healthy people across ages. The authors ran a second PCR of 7 to 11 cycles using a sample-barcoded 5' primer and a J-beta primer mix. TCRdb reprocessed the 5' RACE reads via MiXCR and lists one record per CDR3 protein. The repertoire includes about 970,000 distinct CDR3 sequences, roughly 51% of them detected once, and roughly 23% sits in the top ten. This receptor was identified in a woman aged 55-70 years in good health. Material: blood.

The CDR3 nucleotides are TGTGCCAGCAGCCAAGGAACCGGGACATTGCTCTCTGGAAACACCATATATTTT. Translating gives CASSQGTGTLLSGNTIYF. V and J are TRBV4-2 and TRBJ1-3; D may be TRBD1 (6 bases). This CDR3 region has 18 residues. V was trimmed by 1 base and J by 0 bases, leaving 16 bases between them. Per the germline V gene, CDR1 is LGHNA and CDR2 is YNFKEQ.